The entry that follows covers one T cell receptor (beta chain) sequence. Its antigen remains undetermined. One base away there is no much larger clone; base qualities are not given. The TCR beta CDR3 regions were amplified from RNA transcripts. A first-round RT-PCR of the TCR CDR3 used the HTBI primer set with the Qiagen OneStep RT-PCR kit. The libraries were constructed in a second round of multiplex PCR and then size-selected and purified. Sequencing of the libraries was done on an Illumina HiSeq2000 using paired-end 100 bp reads. Per the source publication's procedure: SOAPnuke was used to process the raw data, removing reads that contained adapters or uncalled bases, had a mean Phred below 15, or lacked an exact match to the constant primer or identifier. High-quality paired reads were merged using COPE v1.2.5, and each unique nucleotide sequence was defined as a clonotype. MiTCR v1.1 was used to align the clonotypes against IMGT TRBV, TRBD and TRBJ reference segments. The analysis was restricted to V-J combinations with a frequency above 0.0001, which together covered about 99% of the repertoires. A TCS score was defined as the ratio of F50 (clonal expansion) to E x V (chaos), with BLOSUM62-based TCRdist applied between CDR3 peptides within each V-J. Welch's t-statistics and random forest reduced around 520 V-J features to 13, which were used in a naive Bayes classifier (R e1071). TCRdb handled the public reads itself, with Q25 trimming in fastp and clone calling in MiXCR, and kept productive beta chains. When rows share a CDR3 protein, they turn into one entry using the most common DNA and genes. These V and J calls rely on TCRdb rather than the paper's analysis. The sample profile shows 500,000 to 750,000 distinct CDR3 sequences; 15% to 17% of them were found once. The top ten clonotypes cover under 8% of the sample.

This entry belongs to a study of T cells in Graves' hyperthyroidism and ophthalmopathy (dated by TCRdb to between 2017 and 2020). At the level of the whole study: Peripheral blood was sampled at the time of initial diagnosis, prior to any treatment. Whether ophthalmopathy could be predicted prospectively was tested in an independent validation cohort made up of 18 hyperthyroidism patients plus 17 patients who later progressed to ophthalmopathy. The study also compared thyroid tissue and blood T-cell repertoires from five or six Graves' hyperthyroidism patients. The 100 discovery patients were randomly divided into training and test sets at a 7:3 ratio. The paper reports TCR Vbeta CDR3 sequencing of more than 120 peripheral blood samples: around 41 ophthalmopathy, some 80 hyperthyroidism and around 17 progressor patients. A discovery cohort of around 98 patients, roughly 45 with Graves' ophthalmopathy and approximately 57 with stable Graves' hyperthyroidism, was used to find distinguishing TCR V-J signatures. Once sampling was done, hyperthyroidism patients were given methimazole at a starting dose of 30 mg daily, whereas ophthalmopathy patients were given high-dose intravenous methylprednisolone.

Stable Graves' hyperthyroidism was defined as no progression to ophthalmopathy during 18 months of follow-up. Hyperthyroidism patients were newly diagnosed, with disease duration under 2 months, and aged 18 to 65 years. Exclusion was applied to patients with uncontrolled infections, other autoimmune diseases, pregnancy or lactation. Diagnoses relied on clinical symptoms, serum thyroxine and TRAb, thyroid ultrasound and orbital computed tomography. PBMCs were separated from around 9.1 ml of fresh peripheral blood using Ficoll-Paque density gradient centrifugation. Total RNA was extracted using Trizol reagent, and RNA quality was assessed on an Agilent 2100 Bioanalyzer. Study-wide findings and limitations: Most expanded thyroid clonotypes (frequency above 0.001) were also detected in blood, suggesting blood repertoires may reflect thyroid immune responses. In validation, the model predicted progression to ophthalmopathy a median of 6.5 months before onset, with over 55% sensitivity and nearly 75% specificity. Sample size was not statistically predetermined, and blinding of investigators to group allocation was not performed. A model built on a 13 V-J signature distinguished ophthalmopathy from stable hyperthyroidism, reaching 87.88% sensitivity and 81.08% specificity in cross-validation and 80%/75% in testing.

This clonotype was sampled from a woman aged 25 to 39 with Graves' hyperthyroidism. Sequencing was performed on blood.

The CDR3 sequence is CATSGQGYEQYF. The DNA reads as follows: TGTGCCACTTCGGGACAGGGTTACGAGCAGTACTTC. The chain uses TRBV10-3 and TRBJ2-7, with 9 middle bases fitting TRBD1. From its cysteine to its phenylalanine, the CDR3 spans 12 amino acids. Only CDR3 DNA remains: 36 bases, in frame from the first base. V and J are trimmed by 10 bases and 4 bases, and the gene matches miss 5 bases of the junction. CDR1 and CDR2, looked up from the germline V gene, are ENHRY and SYGVKD.